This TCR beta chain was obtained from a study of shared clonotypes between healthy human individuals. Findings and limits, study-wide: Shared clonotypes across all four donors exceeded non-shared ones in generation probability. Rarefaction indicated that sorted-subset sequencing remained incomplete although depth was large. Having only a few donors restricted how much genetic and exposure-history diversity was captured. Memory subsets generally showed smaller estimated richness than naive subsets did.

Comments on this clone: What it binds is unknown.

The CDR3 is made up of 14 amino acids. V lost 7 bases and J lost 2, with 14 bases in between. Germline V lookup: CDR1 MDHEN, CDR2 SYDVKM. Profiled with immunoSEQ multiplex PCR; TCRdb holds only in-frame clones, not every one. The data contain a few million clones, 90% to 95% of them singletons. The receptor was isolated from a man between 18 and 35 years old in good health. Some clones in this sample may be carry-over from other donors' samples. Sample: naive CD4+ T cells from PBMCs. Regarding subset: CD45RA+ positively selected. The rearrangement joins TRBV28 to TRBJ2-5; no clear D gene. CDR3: CASMESSAQETQYF. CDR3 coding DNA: TGTGCCAGCATGGAATCCTCGGCACAAGAGACCCAGTACTTC.